One sample yielded the 12 T cell receptor beta chains listed below, sequenced in a study of beta chain features in type 1 diabetes. All of the isolated RNA was reverse transcribed, so expressed TCRB transcripts were sequenced. Generated by immunoSEQ multiplex PCR, the TCRdb table keeps only in-frame clones and is missing some. The sample has 130,000 to 150,000 clones; over 9.5% are singletons. The material sequenced was naive CD4+ T cells from blood. These receptor sequences come from a young man in good health.

V usage is TRBV11-2 and J usage is TRBJ1-1; no clear D. V lost 2 bases, J lost 0 bases, and 7 bases lay in between. Per germline, CDR1 SGHAT and CDR2 FQNNGV. This CDR3 has 14 amino acids. CDR3 coding DNA: TGTGCCAGCAGCTTATTACAACTGAACACTGAAGCTTTCTTT. Translation: CASSLLQLNTEAFF.

This clone appeared a few times. The genes are TRBV10-3 and TRBJ2-3, with D perhaps TRBD1 (8 bases). Trimming took 11 bases from V and 9 from J, leaving 18 bases between them. In germline, CDR1 is ENHRY, CDR2 SYGVKD. The CDR3 has 12 residues. The CDR3 nucleotides are TGTGCCGTGCTTACAGGGGGGGTAACGCAGTATTTT. Protein product: CAVLTGGVTQYF.

This clone was recorded many times. The J gene is TRBJ1-1, the V gene TRBV29-1; D is unresolved. Germline CDR1 and CDR2: SQVTM and ANQGSEA. V lost 1 base, J lost 2 bases, and 14 bases lay in between. The CDR3 is 15 amino acids. Written as DNA, the CDR3 is TGCAGCGTTGAAGGGAGTCGGCAGATAAACACTGAAGCTTTCTTT. Encoded protein: CSVEGSRQINTEAFF.

The rearrangement joins TRBV11-2 to TRBJ2-7, with 11 bases matching TRBD1. The CDR3 loop spans 16 amino acids. Germline-derived CDR1 and CDR2 are SGHAT and FQNNGV. The junction had 6 bases not matched to a gene; V was cut back by 5 bases and J by 0 bases. The CDR3 here is CASSGQGAALSYEQYF. CDR3 bases: TGTGCCAGCAGCGGACAGGGGGCGGCCCTCTCCTACGAGCAGTACTTC.

This clone was seen a handful of times. The V and J genes are TRBV9 and TRBJ2-5, with 10 bases lining up with TRBD2. Germline V gives CDR1 SGDLS, CDR2 YYNGEE. This CDR3 has 16 amino acids. Trimming took 3 bases from V and 2 from J; bases not matched to a gene: 7. Here the CDR3 reads CASSGTSGAIQETQYF. The DNA of the CDR3 is TGTGCCAGCAGCGGCACTAGCGGGGCCATTCAAGAGACCCAGTACTTC.

This clone was recorded a few times. The V gene is TRBV6-6, the J gene TRBJ2-5; no reliable D call. With 3 bases removed from V and 4 bases from J, the gap between germline ends came to 18 bases. CDR3 length equals 16 residues. Germline loops: CDR1 MNHNY, CDR2 SVGAGI (reference sequence). The CDR3 DNA is TGTGCCAGCAGTTATCCCCCCTCATTAGAGTTAGAGACCCAGTACTTC. The encoded protein is CASSYPPSLELETQYF.

This clone was seen only a few times. V gene TRBV27 combines with J gene TRBJ1-2; D unresolved. CDR1 is MNHEY, CDR2 SMNVEV, per germline (reference sequence). The CDR3 totals 15 residues. Between the trimmed V and J ends, which lost 1 base and 0 bases, there was a span of 9 bases. In DNA, the CDR3 is TGTGCCAGCAGTTTATATTCGGAGACTAACTATGGCTACACCTTC. This encodes CASSLYSETNYGYTF.

This clone was found a few times. The chain is built from TRBV11-2 and TRBJ2-6; 9 bases are shared with TRBD1. V dropped 5 bases and J dropped 0; count of bases not matched to a gene: 8. Germline V CDR1 and CDR2: SGHAT, FQNNGV. This CDR3 has 18 residues. The CDR3 DNA reads as TGTGCCAGCAGCCAAGGGGACAGGGTCTTCTCTGGGGCCAACGTCCTGACTTTC. Translation gives CASSQGDRVFSGANVLTF.

The chain combines TRBV9 with TRBJ1-5; D might be TRBD1 (5 bases). Trimming removed 1 base at V and 1 base at J, with 6 bases between. The CDR3 extends over 14 amino acids. Germline values: CDR1 SGDLS, CDR2 YYNGEE. The CDR3 sequence is CASSVSGSNQPQHF. The CDR3 DNA reads as TGTGCCAGCAGCGTATCAGGGAGCAATCAGCCCCAGCATTTT.

This clone was observed a few times. The chain employs TRBV9 and TRBJ2-5; 7 bases fit TRBD2. CDR1 is SGDLS and CDR2 is YYNGEE in the germline V gene. The trim removed 0 bases at V and 2 bases at J, leaving 10 bases unmatched. The CDR3 is 17 amino acids. The CDR3 sequence is CASSVALGGRGQETQYF. For the CDR3, the DNA is TGTGCCAGCAGCGTAGCTTTGGGAGGGCGGGGACAAGAGACCCAGTACTTC.

The chain is built from TRBV9 and TRBJ2-7; tentative D call: TRBD2 (5 bases). CDR1 SGDLS and CDR2 YYNGEE come from the germline V gene. V gave up 4 bases and J gave up 3 bases, with 11 bases separating them. CDR3 length equals 13 residues. Here the CDR3 DNA reads TGTGCCAGCAGCCCATCCGCGGGCTACGAGCAGTACTTC. Its translation: CASSPSAGYEQYF.

The chain has TRBV7-9 and TRBJ2-7; no clear D. The CDR3 extends over 14 amino acids. V was cut by 1 base and J by 3 bases, with 10 bases left in between. Germline V gene sequence: CDR1 SEHNR, CDR2 FQNEAQ (reference sequence). The CDR3 reads CASSLGMTGYEQYF. For the CDR3, the DNA is TGTGCCAGCAGCTTAGGGATGACGGGCTACGAGCAGTACTTC.